These 17 T cell receptor beta chains originate from one sample sequenced in a study of CD8+ T cells in alopecia areata (dated by TCRdb to 2017 to 2018). The library relied on the immunoSEQ multiplex PCR assay. RNA was extracted from all samples and reverse transcribed into cDNA, which served as template for TCR sequencing. This is the immuneACCESS table as TCRdb keeps it, with only in-frame sequences that have V and J called. A part of the clones is gone; compared with another copy, unresolved V genes explain less than half, and the rest is unexplained. This sample comprises more than 110,000 clones, around 50% of them detected only once. The biggest ten clones account for around 15% of the sample. Read against the paper, the sample's time point label means: 4 weeks on oral tofacitinib. This sample's treatment or condition label indicates: oral pan-JAK inhibitor, 5-10 mg twice daily. Specimen: CD8+ T cells sorted from blood, collected at week 4, from a patient treated with tofacitinib. These receptors all come from a human donor with alopecia areata.

This clone was counted between two and nine times. CDR3 in DNA: TGTGCCATCAGTGAGTCGATTGGCGGAATCTACAATGAGCAGTTCTTC. Translation: CAISESIGGIYNEQFF. The chain has TRBV10-3 and TRBJ2-1; D gene unclear. V lost 0 bases and J 3 bases, leaving 12 bases between the germline ends. There are 16 residues in the CDR3. Germline lookup yields CDR1 ENHRY and CDR2 SYGVKD.

This chain joins TRBV7-9 and TRBJ1-6; D is unresolved. Germline CDR1 reads SEHNR; CDR2 reads FQNEAQ (reference sequence). The CDR3 contains 14 residues. V shed 5 bases and J shed 7 bases, with 12 bases lying between them. The CDR3: CASSPPGRNSPLHF. The CDR3 coding sequence is TGTGCCAGCAGCCCGCCCGGCCGCAATTCACCCCTCCACTTT.

The chain is built from TRBV7-9 and TRBJ1-2; the D is unclear. Trimming stripped 1 base from V and 2 bases from J, with 14 bases between. CDR3 size: 16 residues. The germline CDR1 and CDR2 sequences are SEHNR and FQNEAQ (reference sequence). CDR3 nucleotide sequence: TGTGCCAGCAGCTTAGATCCCGTTCCCACCAACTATGGCTACACCTTC. Translating gives CASSLDPVPTNYGYTF.

A word on this clone: Compared with germline, one end of the junction differs, possibly owing to a read error. The chain carries TRBV7-3 and TRBJ2-2; D remains unclear. The CDR3 totals 13 residues. The germline CDR1 and CDR2 sequences are SGHTA and FQGTGA. CDR3 nucleotides: TGTGCCAGCAGCCTAACACCCACCGGGGAGCTGTTTTTT. Protein sequence: CASSLTPTGELFF.

In nucleotides, the CDR3 is TGCGCCAGCAGCCAAGGACCAACAGGGGGGAGGGACGAGCAGTACTTC. This sequence encodes CASSQGPTGGRDEQYF. V and J are TRBV4-1 and TRBJ2-7, with D perhaps TRBD1 (8 bases). The V gene lost 1 base and the J gene lost 5 bases, with 18 bases spanning the gap. The germline CDR1 and CDR2 sequences are MGHRA and YSYEKL. This CDR3 comprises 16 residues.

The chain carries TRBV7-9 and TRBJ2-5; the match to TRBD2 covers 9 bases. Germline lookup yields CDR1 SEHNR and CDR2 FQNEAQ (reference sequence). This CDR3 contains 16 residues. Unmatched junction bases numbered 10, after V lost 3 bases and J lost 5 bases. CDR3 protein: CASSFVSGGPRETQYF. Here the CDR3 DNA reads TGTGCCAGCAGCTTCGTCAGCGGGGGGCCGAGGGAGACCCAGTACTTC. Full variable domain (missing parts from reference TRBV7-9 and TRBJ2-5): DTGVSQNPRHKITKRGQNVTFRCDPISEHNRLYWYRQTLGQGPEFLTYFQNEAQLEKSRLLSDRFSAERPKGSFSTLEIQRTEQGDSAMYLCASSFVSGGPRETQYFGPGTRLLVL.

CDR3 coding DNA: TGTGCCAGCAGTGATACGGGGAACTATGGCTACACCTTC. Its protein is CASSDTGNYGYTF. The rearrangement joins TRBV6-4 to TRBJ1-2; D remains unclear. CDR3 length: 13 residues. Trimming removed 3 bases from V and 2 bases from J, with 7 bases in between. From germline, CDR1 is MRHNA and CDR2 SNTAGT.

There are a few counts of this clone. The V gene is TRBV11-1, the J gene TRBJ2-7, with 7 bases aligning to TRBD2. Germline V gives CDR1 SGHAT, CDR2 FQDESV (reference sequence). The CDR3 sequence is 15 residues long. Trimming at V came to 2 bases and at J to 2 bases, leaving 6 bases not matched to a gene. The CDR3 sequence: CASSLPRGGPYEQYF. The CDR3 DNA reads TGTGCCAGCAGCTTACCCCGCGGGGGTCCCTACGAGCAGTACTTC.

In this sample, this clone turned up a few times. This chain connects TRBV27 to TRBJ2-3; 7 bases line up with TRBD1. Losses at the gene ends were 7 bases for V and 2 bases for J; bases not matched to a gene: 9. The CDR3 is 15 residues long. Germline V gene sequence: CDR1 MNHEY, CDR2 SMNVEV (reference sequence). CDR3 sequence reads: CASNNRGSHTDTQYF. Here the CDR3 DNA reads TGTGCCAGCAATAACAGGGGATCCCACACAGATACGCAGTATTTT.

The sample holds a few counts of this clone. The genes are TRBV29-1 and TRBJ1-4; D gene unclear. V was pared by 7 bases and J by 7 bases, with 16 bases between. The CDR3 runs to 13 residues. Germline values: CDR1 SQVTM, CDR2 ANQGSEA. The CDR3, as DNA: TGCAGCGCTAACTGGGTTGCTGGTGAAAAACTGTTTTTT. Protein sequence: CSANWVAGEKLFF.

The chain recombines TRBV11-2 with TRBJ2-3; D possibly uses TRBD1 or TRBD2 (6 bases each). There are 13 residues in the CDR3. V shed 4 bases and J shed 3 bases, with 8 bases lying between them. In germline, CDR1 is SGHAT, CDR2 FQNNGV. CDR3 protein: CASSWGATDTQYF. The CDR3 bases are TGTGCCAGCAGCTGGGGGGCAACAGATACGCAGTATTTT.

This clone has only one observation. The rearrangement uses TRBV5-1 and TRBJ2-7; possible D gene TRBD1, 5 bases. CDR3 length equals 12 residues. From germline, CDR1 is SGHRS and CDR2 YFSETQ. V was trimmed by 8 bases and J by 5 bases, leaving 14 bases between them. The CDR3 reads CASRQSPNEQYF. DNA for the CDR3: TGCGCCAGTAGACAGTCGCCTAACGAGCAGTACTTC. The full variable domain, with the rest looked up from reference TRBV5-1 and TRBJ2-7, is KAGVTQTPRYLIKTRGQQVTLSCSPISGHRSVSWYQQTPGQGLQFLFEYFSETQRNKGNFPGRFSGRQFSNSRSEMNVSTLELGDSALYLCASRQSPNEQYFGPGTRLTVT.

The chain links TRBV30 to TRBJ1-6, with a tentative D call TRBD1 (5 bases). Germline CDR1 GTSNPN, CDR2 SVGIG (reference sequence). V gave up 3 bases and J gave up 8 bases, with 14 bases separating them. This CDR3 has 14 amino acids. CDR3 sequence (DNA): TGTGCCTGGAGGGTCCGGGACTCGGATTCACCCCTCCACTTT. This encodes CAWRVRDSDSPLHF.

The rearrangement joins TRBV9 to TRBJ1-2; D unclear. V dropped 5 bases and J dropped 4 bases, with 15 bases sitting between them. This CDR3 is built from 14 residues. From germline, CDR1 is SGDLS and CDR2 YYNGEE. The CDR3 is CASSDWTGIYGYTF. The DNA for the CDR3 is TGTGCCAGCAGTGATTGGACGGGTATCTATGGCTACACCTTC.

J is TRBJ1-1 and V is TRBV30, with 9 bases fitting TRBD1. CDR3 length: 12 amino acids. V was clipped by 8 bases and J by 3 bases; unmatched bases: 4. The germline V gene has CDR1 GTSNPN and CDR2 SVGIG (reference sequence). The CDR3 DNA sequence: TGTGCCCACCACAGGGGGCACACTGAAGCTTTCTTT. It encodes CAHHRGHTEAFF.

The chain couples TRBV29-1 to TRBJ1-2, with TRBD1 as a possible D gene (6 bases). V gave up 0 bases and J gave up 4 bases, with 12 bases separating them. The CDR3 is made up of 14 amino acids. The germline V gene encodes CDR1 SQVTM and CDR2 ANQGSEA. CDR3 amino acids: CSVEEGGTPYGYTF. The CDR3 bases are TGCAGCGTTGAAGAAGGGGGAACACCCTATGGCTACACCTTC.

The J gene is TRBJ2-5, the V gene TRBV13, with D perhaps assigned TRBD1 or TRBD2 (6 bases each). Germline CDR1 PRHDT, CDR2 FYEKMQ (reference sequence). This CDR3 is built from 13 residues. V was cut by 4 bases and J by 5 bases, with 11 bases left in between. The chain's CDR3 is CASSSRGGETQYF. The CDR3, as DNA: TGTGCCAGCAGCTCCAGGGGAGGCGAGACCCAGTACTTC.